The present TCR beta chain was sequenced within a study of graft-versus-host responses after intestinal transplantation. This clone occurred once. The target antigen is unknown. Produced via immunoSEQ multiplex PCR; TCRdb's table is partial and in-frame only. The sample gives over 40,000 clones, roughly 96% of which show up once; approximately 0.54% is in the top ten. V lost 2 bases and J lost 1; bases outside the gene matches: 2. The germline V gene encodes CDR1 SQVTM and CDR2 ANQGSEA. CDR3 length: 15 residues. Study results and limitations: GvH clones surfaced in recipient marrow, some emerging earlier in ileum or blood.

Sample: unstimulated CD8+ T cells sorted from spleen or lymph node cells, taken before transplant. This rearrangement joins TRBV29-1 to TRBJ2-2; 9 bases match TRBD2. The receptor was isolated from a human donor who was the organ donor for an intestinal transplant. CDR3 sequence (DNA): TGCAGCGTTGAAAGCGGGGGGCAGAACACCGGGGAGCTGTTTTTT. Translated, it gives CSVESGGQNTGELFF.